The next 5 T cell receptor beta chains were all read from a single sample in a study of CD8 T cells in ankylosing spondylitis (dated by TCRdb to the late 2010s). The library came from 5' RACE. The sequencer listed for this sample is Illumina HiSeq 2500. TCRdb ran its own pipeline on the public reads, namely fastp trimming at Q25 and MiXCR clone calling, and kept in-frame beta chains. Every entry covers one CDR3 protein and lists the most common genes and DNA from its rows. The sample contains 250,000 or so distinct CDR3 sequences, 10% to 13% of them found a single time. The top ten constitute about 2.5% of the sample. The sample taken for sequencing was blood, either unsorted or a sorted T cell fraction (not recorded which). The receptors come from a male donor with ankylosing spondylitis or in good health (not recorded which).

This clonotype was found many times. The chain employs TRBV18 and TRBJ2-3; D gene unclear. From germline, CDR1 is KGHSH and CDR2 LQKENI. This CDR3 has 14 amino acids. Between the trimmed V and J ends, which lost 1 base and 5 bases, there was a span of 10 bases. CDR3 sequence reads: CASSPREHRDTQYF. Here the CDR3 DNA reads TGTGCCAGCTCACCACGAGAACACCGAGATACGCAGTATTTT.

This clonotype was counted ten times or more. This chain links TRBV11-2 with TRBJ2-1, with D possibly being TRBD2 (5 bases). Looked up from germline, CDR1 is SGHAT and CDR2 is FQNNGV. The CDR3 has 12 residues. The ends were cut back, 1 base at V and 10 bases at J, with 8 bases in the middle. CDR3 protein: CASSLGPGEQFF. The CDR3 region has the DNA TGTGCCAGCAGCTTAGGTCCGGGGGAGCAGTTCTTC.

This clonotype has ten or more counts. The chain uses TRBV5-6 and TRBJ2-1, with 8 nucleotides matching TRBD1. The germline gives CDR1 SGHDT, CDR2 YYEEEE. V lost 4 bases and J lost 3; bases outside the gene matches: 9. The CDR3 extends over 16 amino acids. Written as DNA, the CDR3 is TGTGCCAGCAGCCACGGACAGGGACGAGTCTACAATGAGCAGTTCTTC. This gives the protein CASSHGQGRVYNEQFF.

This clonotype has a count of ten or more. The chain couples TRBV30 to TRBJ2-1; D gene uncertain. The V and J ends lost 6 bases and 6 bases respectively, with 15 bases between them. The germline V gene has CDR1 GTSNPN and CDR2 SVGIG (reference sequence). The CDR3 extends over 13 amino acids. The CDR3 DNA reads TGTGCCTGCGACGTAATCCTTGGCAATGAGCAGTTCTTC. Amino acids: CACDVILGNEQFF.

This clonotype was picked up many times. The rearrangement uses TRBV12-5 and TRBJ2-1, with D unresolved. The CDR3 has 14 amino acids. The V gene's germline CDR1 is LGHNT and CDR2 FRNRAP. V lost 0 bases and J lost 4, with 7 bases in between. The CDR3 loop reads CASGLVQQYNEQFF. The CDR3 bases are TGTGCTAGTGGTTTGGTACAGCAGTACAATGAGCAGTTCTTC. The variable domain in full, with the rest retrieved from reference TRBV12-5 and TRBJ2-1, is DARVTQTPRHKVTEMGQEVTMRCQPILGHNTVFWYRQTMMQGLELLAYFRNRAPLDDSGMPKDRFSAEMPDATLATLKIQPSEPRDSAVYFCASGLVQQYNEQFFGPGTRLTVL.